The 15 T cell receptor beta chains below come from one sample, sequenced in a study of blood T cells in healthy people across ages. Primed by a sample-barcoded 5' primer and a J-beta primer mix, a second PCR proceeded for 7 to 11 cycles. Via MiXCR, TCRdb re-called the 5' RACE reads, giving one row per CDR3 protein. The sample includes 750,000 to 950,000 distinct CDR3 sequences, roughly 24% seen only once; the top ten take less than 3.5%. These sequences were also reported in another study, on T cells of mothers and their children.

The source material was blood. The receptors shown here come from a boy under 18 in good health.

This sequence joins TRBV20-1 and TRBJ2-4; 7 positions agree with TRBD2. This CDR3 region has 12 residues. The germline V gene encodes CDR1 DFQATT and CDR2 SNEGSKA (reference sequence). V lost 6 bases to trimming and J lost 6 bases; unmatched junction nucleotides: 5. The DNA of the CDR3 is TGCAGTGCCCGGAGCGGGGTAAACATTCAGTACTTC. The encoded protein is CSARSGVNIQYF.

This clonotype has just a few counts. The chain couples TRBV5-1 to TRBJ1-3; unclear D gene. The V and J ends lost 4 bases and 3 bases respectively, with 17 bases between them. CDR1 is SGHRS, CDR2 YFSETQ, per germline. There are 16 residues in the CDR3. CDR3 in amino acids: CASSPHDGNYGNTIYF. CDR3 nucleotide sequence: TGCGCCAGCAGCCCACACGACGGGAACTATGGAAACACCATATATTTT.

The CDR3 DNA sequence: TGTGCCAGCAGCTTCGGTCGACCGGACAGGGAAGGTGAGCAGTTCTTC. As protein: CASSFGRPDREGEQFF. The chain has TRBV7-9 and TRBJ2-7; TRBD1 aligns across 8 bases. Judging by the DNA end, TRBJ2-1 fits better; the J call may be wrong. Germline V gene sequence: CDR1 SEHNR, CDR2 FQNEAQ (reference sequence). The CDR3 is 16 residues long.

There are a few counts of this clonotype. This chain joins TRBV3-1 and TRBJ2-1; D not resolved. Deletions cut 1 base from V and 5 bases from J, with 12 bases between. CDR3 length: 15 amino acids. In germline, CDR1 is LGHDT, CDR2 YNNKEL (reference sequence). DNA for the CDR3: TGTGCCAGCAGCCAAGGACCAAATGCGGACAATGAGCAGTTCTTC. Amino acids: CASSQGPNADNEQFF.

V and J are TRBV10-3 and TRBJ1-2, with D perhaps matching TRBD1 (6 bases). The CDR3 is 16 residues long. Germline CDR1 is ENHRY and CDR2 is SYGVKD. V was clipped by 3 bases and J by 4 bases, with 18 bases between them. Here the CDR3 reads CAISETGTPRGYGYTF. CDR3 nucleotide sequence: TGTGCCATCAGTGAAACAGGCACGCCCAGGGGCTATGGCTACACCTTC.

J is TRBJ1-4 and V is TRBV7-9, with a weak D call TRBD1 (5 bases). Looked up from germline, CDR1 is SEHNR and CDR2 is FQNEAQ (reference sequence). V shed 7 bases and J shed 12 bases, with 27 bases lying between them. The CDR3 runs 16 residues. CDR3 loop: CASNPLGGTENEELFF. The CDR3 DNA sequence: TGTGCCAGCAACCCCCTCGGGGGGACCGAGAACGAAGAACTGTTTTTT.

The chain has TRBV29-1 and TRBJ2-7, with D unresolved. Germline V gene lookup returns CDR1 SQVTM and CDR2 ANQGSEA. The V and J ends lost 4 bases and 2 bases respectively, with 9 bases between them. The CDR3 length is 12 residues. CDR3 sequence reads: CSVGTVAYEQYF. CDR3 nucleotides: TGCAGCGTTGGGACGGTGGCCTACGAGCAGTACTTC.

The chain is built from TRBV20-1 and TRBJ2-5; TRBD2 agrees at 7 bases. There are 15 residues in the CDR3. Germline V gives CDR1 DFQATT, CDR2 SNEGSKA (reference sequence). J lost 1 base, V lost 3 bases, and 8 bases had no gene match. The CDR3 is CSASPWGGGQETQYF. Here the CDR3 DNA reads TGCAGTGCTAGCCCCTGGGGCGGGGGCCAAGAGACCCAGTACTTC.

The V and J genes are TRBV6-1 and TRBJ2-2; D possibly corresponds to TRBD2 (6 bases). Germline loops: CDR1 MNHNS, CDR2 SASEGT. This CDR3 is built from 14 residues. Trimming stripped 5 bases from V and 3 bases from J, with 10 bases between. The CDR3 is CASSWDSDTGELFF. The CDR3 DNA reads as TGTGCCAGCAGTTGGGACTCAGACACCGGGGAGCTGTTTTTT.

This clonotype occurred a few times. V is TRBV7-2 and J is TRBJ1-1, with D uncertain. Germline CDR1 reads SGHTA; CDR2 reads FQGNSA. This CDR3 has 13 residues. The V gene lost 4 bases and the J gene lost 7 bases, with 13 bases spanning the gap. CDR3 in DNA: TGTGCCAGCAGCTCAGGTTTCCGGAATGAAGCTTTCTTT. Its protein is CASSSGFRNEAFF.

The genes are TRBV27 and TRBJ2-7; tentative D call: TRBD1 (5 bases). CDR3 length equals 13 residues. Germline CDR1 MNHEY, CDR2 SMNVEV (reference sequence). V dropped 3 bases and J dropped 5 bases, with 11 bases sitting between them. For the CDR3, the DNA is TGTGCCAGCAGTTTCTCAGGGTACGACGAGCAGTACTTC. It specifies CASSFSGYDEQYF.

This clonotype was seen at least ten times. The rearrangement links TRBV29-1 to TRBJ2-4; the D is unclear. The CDR3 has 12 amino acids. Germline V gene data show CDR1 as SQVTM and CDR2 as ANQGSEA. V lost 4 bases to trimming and J lost 0 bases, with 4 bases between them. CDR3 in DNA: TGCAGCGTTGTTATAGCCAAAAACATTCAGTACTTC. It codes for CSVVIAKNIQYF.

The chain has TRBV5-1 and TRBJ2-7, with a weak D call TRBD1 (5 bases). The CDR3 is 16 amino acids. The ends were cut back, 0 bases at V and 1 base at J, with 14 bases in the middle. Germline CDR1 and CDR2: SGHRS and YFSETQ. As DNA, the CDR3 is TGCGCCAGCAGCTTGGCCGGGCAGGGCGGATCCTACGAGCAGTACTTC. Protein product: CASSLAGQGGSYEQYF.

The chain has TRBV12-3 or TRBV12-4 and TRBJ2-3, with D tentatively TRBD1 (5 bases). Trimming took 6 bases from V and 1 from J, leaving 11 bases between them. The CDR3 covers 14 residues. CDR3 residues: CASSQGLRTDTQYF. CDR3 DNA: TGTGCCAGCAGCCAGGGCCTCCGCACAGATACGCAGTATTTT.

This clonotype was observed a few times. The chain couples TRBV3-1 to TRBJ2-7, with D uncertain. The CDR3 loop spans 14 amino acids. Germline lookup yields CDR1 LGHDT and CDR2 YNNKEL (reference sequence). V was clipped by 5 bases and J by 2 bases, with 13 bases between them. The DNA of the CDR3 is TGTGCCAGCAGCTCCCGGACCCTACCCTACGAGCAGTACTTC. It translates to CASSSRTLPYEQYF.